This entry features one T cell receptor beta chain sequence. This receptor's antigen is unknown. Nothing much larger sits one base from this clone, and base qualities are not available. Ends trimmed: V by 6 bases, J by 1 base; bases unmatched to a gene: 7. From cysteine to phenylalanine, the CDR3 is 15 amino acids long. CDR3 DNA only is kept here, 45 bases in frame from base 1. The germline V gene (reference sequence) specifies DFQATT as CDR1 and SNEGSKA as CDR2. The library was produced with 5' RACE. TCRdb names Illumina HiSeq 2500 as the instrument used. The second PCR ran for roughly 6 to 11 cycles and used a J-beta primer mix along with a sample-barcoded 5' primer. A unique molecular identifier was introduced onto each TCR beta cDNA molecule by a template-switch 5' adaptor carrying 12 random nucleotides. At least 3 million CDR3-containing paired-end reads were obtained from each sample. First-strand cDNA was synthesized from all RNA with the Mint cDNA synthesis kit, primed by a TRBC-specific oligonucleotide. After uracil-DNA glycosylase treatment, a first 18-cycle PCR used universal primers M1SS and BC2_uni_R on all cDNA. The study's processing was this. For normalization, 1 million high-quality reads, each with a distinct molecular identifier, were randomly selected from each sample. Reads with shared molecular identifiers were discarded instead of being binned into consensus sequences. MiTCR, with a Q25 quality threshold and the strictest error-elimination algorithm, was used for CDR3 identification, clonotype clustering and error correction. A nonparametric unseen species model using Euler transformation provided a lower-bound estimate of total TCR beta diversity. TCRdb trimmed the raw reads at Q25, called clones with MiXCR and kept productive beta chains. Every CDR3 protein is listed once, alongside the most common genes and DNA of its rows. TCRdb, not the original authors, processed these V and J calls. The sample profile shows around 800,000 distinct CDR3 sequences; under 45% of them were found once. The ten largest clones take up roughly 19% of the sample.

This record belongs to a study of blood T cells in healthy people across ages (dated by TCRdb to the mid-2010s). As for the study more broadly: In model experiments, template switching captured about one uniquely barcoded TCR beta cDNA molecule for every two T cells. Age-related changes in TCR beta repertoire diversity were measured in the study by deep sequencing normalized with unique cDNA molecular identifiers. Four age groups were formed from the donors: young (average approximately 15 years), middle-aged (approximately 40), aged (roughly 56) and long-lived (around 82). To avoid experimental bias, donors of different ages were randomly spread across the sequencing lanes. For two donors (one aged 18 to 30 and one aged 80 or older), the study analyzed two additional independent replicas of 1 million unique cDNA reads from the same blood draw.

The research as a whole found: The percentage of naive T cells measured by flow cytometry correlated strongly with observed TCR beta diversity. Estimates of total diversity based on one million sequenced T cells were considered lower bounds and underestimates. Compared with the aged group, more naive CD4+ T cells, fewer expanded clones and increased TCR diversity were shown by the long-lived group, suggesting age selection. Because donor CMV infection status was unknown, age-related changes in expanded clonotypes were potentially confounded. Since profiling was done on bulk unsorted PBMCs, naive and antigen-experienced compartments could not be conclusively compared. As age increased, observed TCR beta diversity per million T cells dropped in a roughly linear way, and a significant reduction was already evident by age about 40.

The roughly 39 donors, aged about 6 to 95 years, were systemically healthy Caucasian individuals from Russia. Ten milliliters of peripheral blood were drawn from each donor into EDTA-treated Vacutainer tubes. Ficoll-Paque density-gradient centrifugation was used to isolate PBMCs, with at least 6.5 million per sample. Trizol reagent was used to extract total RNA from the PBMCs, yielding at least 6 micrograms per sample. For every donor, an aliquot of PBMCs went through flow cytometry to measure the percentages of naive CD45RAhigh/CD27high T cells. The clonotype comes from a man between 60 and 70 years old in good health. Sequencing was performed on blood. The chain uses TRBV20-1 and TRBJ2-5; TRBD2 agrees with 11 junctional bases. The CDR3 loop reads CSAPTSGVFQETQYF. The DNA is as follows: TGCAGTGCCCCGACTAGCGGGGTATTCCAAGAGACCCAGTACTTC.